Listed below are T cell receptor beta chains from one sample, sequenced in a study of blood T cell repertoires in COVID-19. Repertoires were generated with immunoSEQ multiplex PCR, while TCRdb's copy carries only in-frame clones and drops some. The table lists around 250,000 clones, 83% of them singletons. The sample taken for sequencing was peripheral blood. These receptors all come from a man aged 35-49 years with active or convalescent COVID-19. Each CDR3 is given with its conserved first and last residue. A D gene is named only where the DNA matches it firmly. Clone size is stated in some rows and not others, as once, few, many or a class when expanded.

d_call,cdr3_length,v_call,j_call,clone_size,cdr3_nt,cdr3_aa
TRBD2,14,TRBV29-1,TRBJ2-3,.,TGCAGCGTTAACCTAGCGGGAGAACCAGATACGCAGTATTTT,CSVNLAGEPDTQYF
TRBD1,14,TRBV19,TRBJ1-4,.,TGTGCCAGTAGTATAGCGGACAGGGGCGAAAAACTGTTTTTT,CASSIADRGEKLFF
.,14,TRBV3-1/TRBV3-2,TRBJ1-2,.,TGTGCCAGCAGCCATTCAAGCCAGGACTATGGCTACACCTTC,CASSHSSQDYGYTF
.,15,TRBV9,TRBJ2-5,.,TGTGCCAGCAGCGTAGGAGTACAGGGCAACGAGGCCCAGTACTTC,CASSVGVQGNEAQYF
TRBD2,17,TRBV10-2,TRBJ2-3,.,TGCGCCAGCAGGATGACTAGCGGGGGGACTAGCACAGATACGCAGTATTTT,CASRMTSGGTSTDTQYF
.,14,TRBV18,TRBJ2-7,.,TGTGCCAGCTCACCGGGTGTGGGCCAGAACGAGCAGTACTTC,CASSPGVGQNEQYF
TRBD1,14,TRBV12-5,TRBJ1-1,.,TGTGCTAGTGCCCCGGACAGGGGGCGCACTGAAGCTTTCTTT,CASAPDRGRTEAFF
.,11,TRBV20-1,TRBJ2-7,.,TGCAGTGCTATAATGGGGGGCGAGCAGTACTTC,CSAIMGGEQYF
.,17,TRBV5-1,TRBJ1-5,.,TGCGCCAGCAGCTTGGCCGACACGAGTGTTAGCAATCAGCCCCAGCATTTT,CASSLADTSVSNQPQHF
TRBD2,16,TRBV5-1,TRBJ2-7,.,TGCGCCAGCAGCCCCCCCGGAGCGGGAGGATCGTACGAGCAGTACTTC,CASSPPGAGGSYEQYF
.,15,TRBV19,TRBJ2-5,.,TGTGCCAGTAGTCCTAGGGGGAGGGGTCAAGAGACCCAGTACTTC,CASSPRGRGQETQYF
TRBD1,15,TRBV28,TRBJ1-2,once,TGTGCCAGCAGTTTGATTGGACAGGGATGGGGTGGCTACACCTTC,CASSLIGQGWGGYTF
TRBD1,12,TRBV10-3,TRBJ2-2,.,TGTGCCATCGGACAGGGAATCGGGGAGCTGTTTTTT,CAIGQGIGELFF
TRBD2,17,TRBV25-1,TRBJ2-2,few,TGTGCCACCCTGGGCGCTAGCGGGATTGGGGGAACCGGGGAGCTGTTTTTT,CATLGASGIGGTGELFF
.,11,TRBV7-9,TRBJ1-2,.,TGTGCCAGCAGCTTAAGAGGGGGGGAAACCTTC,CASSLRGGETF
.,14,TRBV27,TRBJ1-4,.,TGTGCCAGCAGTTTATATCAGGGCAGTGAAAAACTGTTTTTT,CASSLYQGSEKLFF